These T cell receptor beta chains were read from a single sample in a study of resident and recirculating memory T cells in vitiligo. Measured with immunoSEQ multiplex PCR; TCRdb has only the in-frame clones, and not every one. The sample includes tens of thousands of clones, about 92% seen only once; the top ten take 5%. The sequenced sample consisted of blood. These receptors were taken from a male donor with vitiligo. CDR3s include the opening cysteine and the closing phenylalanine or tryptophan. The D gene is left open where the match is weak. Clone size is stated in some rows and not others, as once, few, many or a class when expanded.

j_call d_call clone_size v_call cdr3_nt cdr3_aa
TRBJ2-7 . . TRBV4-1 TGCGCCAGCAGCCAAGATTACCCCGGGGGCTCCTACGAGCAGTACTTC CASSQDYPGGSYEQYF
TRBJ2-3 TRBD1 once TRBV7-9 TGTGCCAGCAGCTTAGGTCGGACAGGGGCTAACACAGATACGCAGTATTTT CASSLGRTGANTDTQYF
TRBJ2-1 TRBD2 . TRBV6-4 TGTGCCAGCAGTGAGGCTAGCGGGTCCTACAATGAGCAGTTCTTC CASSEASGSYNEQFF
TRBJ1-2 . . TRBV9 TGTGCCAGCAGCGTAGTTGAACAGTATGGCTACACCTTC CASSVVEQYGYTF
TRBJ1-1 . . TRBV28 TGTGCCAGCAACGGGGGGCGAACTGAAGCTTTCTTT CASNGGRTEAFF
TRBJ2-5 . . TRBV5-1 TGCGCCAGCAGCGTCACCCCAACAGGGGCTGGGGGGGAGACCCAGTACTTC CASSVTPTGAGGETQYF
TRBJ2-6 TRBD1 . TRBV5-6 TGTGCCAGCAGAACCGGGACAGGCGGCCGCTGGGCCAACGTCCTGACTTTC CASRTGTGGRWANVLTF
TRBJ1-2 TRBD1 once TRBV9 TGTGCCAGCAGCGTATCAGGGGGAGACTATGGCTACACCTTC CASSVSGGDYGYTF
TRBJ2-5 . few TRBV9 TGTGCCAGCAACGATAGGGGGGGTAGAGAGACCCAGTACTTC CASNDRGGRETQYF
TRBJ1-2 . . TRBV4-1 TGCGCCAGCAGCCAAGATAAAACAAACCCTTATGGCTACACCTTC CASSQDKTNPYGYTF
TRBJ2-2 . . TRBV21-1 TGTGCCAGCAGCAAAGTTGGGGGGAACCCCGAAAACACCGGGGAGCTGTTTTTT CASSKVGGNPENTGELFF
TRBJ2-1 TRBD1 . TRBV5-6 TGTGCCAGCAGCTTCAGGGGGCCATACAATGAGCAGTTCTTC CASSFRGPYNEQFF
TRBJ2-3 TRBD1 once TRBV6-1 TGTGCCAGCAGTGAAGTAACAGGGGGCCGCACAGATACGCAGTATTTT CASSEVTGGRTDTQYF
TRBJ2-3 TRBD2 . TRBV9 TGTGCCAGCAGCCTCCGGGCGGGGGACGCAGGTACGCAGTATTTT CASSLRAGDAGTQYF
TRBJ1-2 TRBD1 . TRBV5-1 TGCGCCAGCAGCCTACAGGGGGTAAACTATGGCTACACCTTC CASSLQGVNYGYTF
TRBJ2-1 TRBD2 . TRBV5-1 TGCGCCACCGCCGGGACTAGCGGGATCGGTGCAGAGCAGTTCTTC CATAGTSGIGAEQFF
TRBJ1-5 TRBD1 . TRBV4-2 TGTGCCAGCAGCCAAGAATTGAACGTGCGGGACAGGAATCAGCCCCAGCATTTT CASSQELNVRDRNQPQHF
TRBJ1-5 . . TRBV28 TGTGCCAGCCGGCAGGGGAACTTCAATCAGCCCCAGCATTTT CASRQGNFNQPQHF
TRBJ2-1 . . TRBV27 TGTGCCAGCAACTCGGGGAATTACAATGAGCAGTTCTTC CASNSGNYNEQFF
TRBJ2-5 . . TRBV30 TGTGCCTCATCCCTCCTTCGAAGGGGAAAAGAGACCCAGTACTTC CASSLLRRGKETQYF
TRBJ2-7 . . TRBV28 TGTGCCAGCAGTTCAACCCCGGGCGAGCAGTACTTC CASSSTPGEQYF
TRBJ1-1 TRBD1 . TRBV6-5 TGTGCCAGCAATAAACAGGGGGTCCCTGAAGCTTTCTTT CASNKQGVPEAFF
TRBJ1-2 . . TRBV4-1 TGCGCCAGCAGCCAAAATGTACAGGTTCTAAACTATGGCTACACCTTC CASSQNVQVLNYGYTF
TRBJ2-7 TRBD1 . TRBV7-9 TGTGCCAGCAGCTCCTATGCGGACAGGGTGGGCGAGCAGTACTTC CASSSYADRVGEQYF
TRBJ2-1 . once TRBV5-5 TGTGCCAGCAGCTTACAGGGAGGGGGGGGAAATGAGCAGTTCTTC CASSLQGGGGNEQFF
TRBJ2-7 . . TRBV11-2 TGTGCCAGCAGCTCCACAGGGAATCACTACGAGCAGTACTTC CASSSTGNHYEQYF
TRBJ2-3 . . TRBV25-1 TGTGCCAGCAGGAAGGAGGGCACAGATACGCAGTATTTT CASRKEGTDTQYF
TRBJ2-1 TRBD2 . TRBV28 TGTGCCAGCAGTTTGGCTTGGCGGGAGGGGTTGTACAATGAGCAGTTCTTC CASSLAWREGLYNEQFF
TRBJ2-3 . . TRBV30 TGTGCCTGCCGACTTTCCACAGATACGCAGTATTTT CACRLSTDTQYF
TRBJ2-3 . . TRBV27 TGTGCCAGCAGTTTATACCCCCCAGGGGCTATAGATACGCAGTATTTT CASSLYPPGAIDTQYF
TRBJ2-5 TRBD2 . TRBV5-4 TGTGCCAGCAGCTGGAGCGGGAGGGCCCAAGAGACCCAGTACTTC CASSWSGRAQETQYF
TRBJ2-1 . few TRBV4-1 TGCGCCAGCAGCCGCTCATTTGTACCGAGCTCCTACAATGAGCAGTTCTTC CASSRSFVPSSYNEQFF
TRBJ2-1 TRBD2 once TRBV30 TGTGCCTGGAGTGTAAGCGGGATATTGTGGAATGAGCAGTTCTTC CAWSVSGILWNEQFF
TRBJ2-2 . once TRBV28 TGTGCCAGCAGTTCAGGTTTGGACACCAACACCGGGGAGCTGTTTTTT CASSSGLDTNTGELFF
TRBJ2-3 TRBD2 . TRBV30 TGTGCCTGGAGTGTCTATAGCGGGAACGGGGATGGGTATACGCAGTATTTT CAWSVYSGNGDGYTQYF
TRBJ2-2 . . TRBV30 TGTGCCTGGAGTGTCCCGAGCGGTAGCGAGGGCACCGGGGAGCTGTTTTTT CAWSVPSGSEGTGELFF
TRBJ2-5 TRBD2 . TRBV9 TGTGCCAGCAGCGTAGAGGTACTAGCGGGCCCACAGTACTTC CASSVEVLAGPQYF
TRBJ1-3 . . TRBV25-1 TGTGCCAGCAGTGATGGGGGACTGACAAACACCATATATTTT CASSDGGLTNTIYF
TRBJ1-3 . . TRBV6-1 TGTGCCAGCAGGGGTCCTAGGGGAAACACCATATATTTT CASRGPRGNTIYF
TRBJ1-1 . once TRBV11-2 TGTGCCAGCAGCCACTACGGTTTGGGAGCTTTCTTT CASSHYGLGAFF
TRBJ2-5 TRBD2 once TRBV12-5 TGTGCTAGTGGTTTGCCCGCCTCGGGAAAAGCGGGGGAGACCCAGTACTTC CASGLPASGKAGETQYF
TRBJ2-5 TRBD2 once TRBV7-2 TGTGCCAGCAGCTTAGACCTAGCGGGAGGTTCCGAGACCCAGTACTTC CASSLDLAGGSETQYF
TRBJ1-2 . . TRBV7-2 TGTGCCAGCAGCTTATATGGCAGTTCCTATGGCTACACCTTC CASSLYGSSYGYTF
TRBJ2-1 . . TRBV11-1 TGTGCCAGCAGCTTAGCACCAGGGCCAGTGGGGAATGAGCAGTTCTTC CASSLAPGPVGNEQFF
TRBJ1-3 TRBD1 . TRBV30 TGTGCCTGGGGGACAGGGGGTTTAAACACCATATATTTT CAWGTGGLNTIYF
TRBJ2-3 TRBD2 . TRBV9 TGTGCCAGCAGCGTACGTTCCCGGGGGGAAGATACGCAGTATTTT CASSVRSRGEDTQYF
TRBJ2-3 . . TRBV7-2 TGTGCCAGCAGCTTAGGCTTGGGGCCAGATACGCAGTATTTT CASSLGLGPDTQYF
TRBJ2-1 . once TRBV30 TGTGCCTGGACGTCGGGAGCGCTCGACGAGCAGTTCTTC CAWTSGALDEQFF
TRBJ2-2 TRBD1 once TRBV25-1 TGTGCCAGCAGTGAGCCCACCGGGACAGGGATTCAGGAGCTGTTTTTT CASSEPTGTGIQELFF
TRBJ1-1 . . TRBV1 TGCACCAGCAGCCAAGATATCGGGGATGGCACTGAAGCTTTCTTT CTSSQDIGDGTEAFF
TRBJ2-1 TRBD1 once TRBV10-3 TGTGCCATCAGTGCCCCACAGGGGCTTGAGTTTACCGCAAAGTACAATGAGCAGTTCTTC CAISAPQGLEFTAKYNEQFF
TRBJ2-7 . . TRBV28 TGTGCCAGCAGTAAGGGGTTGGCTCCCCTCTCCTACGAGCAGTACTTC CASSKGLAPLSYEQYF
TRBJ2-4 TRBD2 once TRBV4-1 TGCGCCAGCAGCATCCGGGGGGTACTTGGCAAAAACATTCAGTACTTC CASSIRGVLGKNIQYF
TRBJ1-2 TRBD1 . TRBV28 TGTGCCAGCAGAAACCGGGACAGGGAGAGGTACACCTTC CASRNRDRERYTF